These 27 T cell receptor beta chains share one sample of origin, sequenced in a study of T cells in Graves' hyperthyroidism and ophthalmopathy. Researchers amplified the TCR beta CDR3 regions from RNA transcripts. A set of HTBI primers served as the primers for a first-round RT-PCR of the TCR CDR3. TCRdb re-derived calls from the multiplex PCR reads in MiXCR, one entry per CDR3 protein. The data contain around 300,000 distinct CDR3 sequences, around 14% of them seen just once; the ten biggest clones take up under 30%. Sequencing input: blood. The receptors were sampled from a young woman with Graves' hyperthyroidism.

This clonotype was observed a few times. The chain recombines TRBV7-2 with TRBJ2-3; D uncertain. Looked up from germline, CDR1 is SGHTA and CDR2 is FQGNSA. The V gene lost 1 base and the J gene lost 1 base, with 9 bases spanning the gap. There are 15 residues in the CDR3. CDR3 sequence reads: CASSLVGRGTDTQYF. The DNA of the CDR3 is TGTGCCAGCAGCTTAGTGGGTAGGGGCACAGATACGCAGTATTTT.

Ten or more counts support this clonotype. The chain joins TRBV20-1 to TRBJ2-7, with D hard to call. The germline V and J ends were trimmed by 3 bases and 3 bases, with 9 bases remaining between them. Germline lookup yields CDR1 DFQATT and CDR2 SNEGSKA (reference sequence). CDR3 length: 12 amino acids. Here the CDR3 reads CSARRQYYEQYF. The CDR3, as DNA: TGCAGTGCTAGGAGGCAGTACTACGAGCAGTACTTC.

At least ten counts were recorded for this clonotype. This chain links TRBV12-3 or TRBV12-4 with TRBJ2-3; no firm D call. V lost 6 bases and J 2 bases, leaving 15 bases between the germline ends. The CDR3 covers 15 residues. As DNA, the CDR3 is TGTGCCAGCAGCTCCTATCAATCCCTCACAGATACGCAGTATTTT. It translates to CASSSYQSLTDTQYF.

Remarks on this clonotype: With a much larger clone just one base away, this may be a read error. The chain combines TRBV10-3 with TRBJ1-3, with D tentatively TRBD1 (5 bases). Trimming cost V 9 bases and J 0 bases, with 12 bases left between them. CDR3 length: 14 amino acids. Germline V gene lookup returns CDR1 ENHRY and CDR2 SYGVKD. CDR3 sequence: CAIQGAGSGNTIYF. In nucleotides, the CDR3 is TGTGCCATACAAGGGGCAGGCTCTGGAAACACCATATATTTT.

This clonotype was observed at least ten times. This chain uses TRBV29-1 with TRBJ2-3, with D possibly being TRBD1 (5 bases). The CDR3 has 15 residues. V lost 4 bases, J lost 1 base, and 15 bases lay in between. From germline, CDR1 is SQVTM and CDR2 ANQGSEA. The CDR3 loop is CSVVNPRVRTDTQYF. For the CDR3, the DNA is TGCAGCGTTGTGAATCCCAGGGTCCGCACAGATACGCAGTATTTT.

This clonotype was seen only a few times. Possible read error: a much larger clone is one base away. The rearrangement links TRBV12-3 or TRBV12-4 to TRBJ2-3; 7 bases agree with TRBD1. V gave up 10 bases and J gave up 1 base; unmatched junction bases: 8. This CDR3 is built from 14 residues. The CDR3, as DNA: TGTGCCACCAGCCTCGGACAGGGCACAGATACGCAGTATTTT. It specifies CATSLGQGTDTQYF.

Worth noting for this clonotype: A junction boundary mismatches the germline segment, possibly from a read error. V usage is TRBV15 and J usage is TRBJ2-1; D is ambiguous. Per the germline V gene, CDR1 is LNHNV and CDR2 is YYDKDF (reference sequence). This CDR3 comprises 12 residues. CDR3 region: CATSGDWSEQFF. CDR3 nucleotides: TGTGCCACCAGCGGAGATTGGAGTGAGCAGTTCTTC.

This chain uses TRBV12-3 or TRBV12-4 with TRBJ2-3; 11 bases are a match to TRBD2. V was clipped by 4 bases and J by 4 bases; unmatched bases: 13. The length of the CDR3 is 18 residues. The CDR3: CASSSSFGLAGGADTQYF. The CDR3, as DNA: TGTGCCAGCAGTTCCTCATTTGGGCTAGCGGGAGGAGCAGATACGCAGTATTTT.

The chain uses TRBV20-1 and TRBJ2-1; 14 bases fit TRBD2. With V trimmed by 3 bases and J by 7 bases, 5 bases remained unmatched. The CDR3 has 15 residues. The V gene's germline CDR1 is DFQATT and CDR2 SNEGSKA (reference sequence). The CDR3 nucleotides read TGCAGTGCTAGCGAGACTAGCGGGAGGGCAAATGAGCAGTTCTTC. Its translation: CSASETSGRANEQFF.

This clonotype was recorded at least ten times. The chain uses TRBV11-2 and TRBJ2-1; 12 nucleotides match TRBD2. The CDR3 spans 16 residues. After removal of 4 bases from V and 8 bases from J, the junction contained 9 bases not matched to a gene. CDR1 SGHAT and CDR2 FQNNGV come from the germline V gene. Here the CDR3 reads CASSSQTSGSVDEQFF. The CDR3 DNA reads as TGTGCCAGCAGCTCACAGACTAGCGGGAGCGTCGATGAGCAGTTCTTC.

This clonotype was seen at least ten times. The chain uses TRBV11-2 and TRBJ2-1; 7 nucleotides align to TRBD1. The CDR3 length is 12 residues. Germline V gives CDR1 SGHAT, CDR2 FQNNGV. The J segment lost 8 bases and the V segment lost 4 bases, leaving 2 bases of the junction unmatched. CDR3 region: CASSSQGDEQFF. For the CDR3, the DNA is TGTGCCAGCAGCTCTCAGGGGGATGAGCAGTTCTTC.

This clonotype was observed a handful of times. With a much larger clone just one base away, this may be a read error. The chain carries TRBV12-3 or TRBV12-4 and TRBJ2-1; the D is unclear. CDR3 length equals 15 residues. V was trimmed by 5 bases and J by 6 bases, leaving 17 bases between them. CDR3 DNA sequence: TGTGCCAGCAGTCCCGCGCTAGTTACCCGCAATGAGCAGTTCTTC. Protein: CASSPALVTRNEQFF.

This chain joins TRBV20-1 and TRBJ1-2; no definite D call. CDR3 size: 13 residues. The V and J ends lost 4 bases and 3 bases respectively, with 12 bases between them. CDR1 DFQATT and CDR2 SNEGSKA come from the germline V gene (reference sequence). This CDR3 reads CSAIHSTDYGYTF. The CDR3 nucleotides are TGCAGTGCTATCCATTCGACGGACTATGGCTACACCTTC.

This clonotype was counted many times. The chain carries TRBV20-1 and TRBJ2-1, with 7 bases that match TRBD2. The length of the CDR3 is 15 residues. The germline V gene encodes CDR1 DFQATT and CDR2 SNEGSKA (reference sequence). V was pared by 3 bases and J by 4 bases, with 9 bases of the junction left unmatched. For the CDR3, the DNA is TGCAGTGCTAGGGGGGGGAGAGGGGTATACAATGAGCAGTTCTTC. This gives the protein CSARGGRGVYNEQFF.

This clonotype was seen ten or more times. The gene calls are TRBV28 and TRBJ2-2; D not certain. V shed 6 bases and J shed 3 bases, with 11 bases lying between them. This CDR3 has 14 residues. Germline CDR1 is MDHEN and CDR2 is SYDVKM. The CDR3 here is CASSLSQHTGELFF. The CDR3 DNA reads as TGTGCCAGCAGCCTTAGTCAACACACCGGGGAGCTGTTTTTT.

This clonotype has a count of ten or more. This chain connects TRBV12-5 to TRBJ1-1; 9 bases fit TRBD1. Per germline, CDR1 LGHNT and CDR2 FRNRAP. The CDR3 sequence is 14 residues long. The V segment lost 3 bases and the J segment 10 bases; nucleotides outside the gene matches: 9. The DNA of the CDR3 is TGTGCTAGTGGTTTCGGACAGGGGCCGCCTCGAGCTTTCTTT. Its protein product is CASGFGQGPPRAFF.

This clonotype was seen ten or more times. V and J are TRBV20-1 and TRBJ2-7; 9 bases are a match to TRBD2. CDR1 is DFQATT, CDR2 SNEGSKA, per germline (reference sequence). The junction had 5 bases not matched to a gene; V was cut back by 3 bases and J by 2 bases. This CDR3 is 14 amino acids long. The CDR3 region is CSASPGLAPYEQYF. The CDR3 nucleotides read TGCAGTGCTAGTCCCGGACTAGCGCCCTACGAGCAGTACTTC.

This clonotype was counted at least ten times. The chain employs TRBV20-1 and TRBJ2-7; TRBD2 aligns across 7 bases. Germline V lookup: CDR1 DFQATT, CDR2 SNEGSKA (reference sequence). The length of the CDR3 is 13 residues. The V segment lost 7 bases and the J segment 2 bases; nucleotides outside the gene matches: 8. This CDR3 reads CSVGGRGTYEQYF. The CDR3 nucleotides read TGCAGTGTTGGCGGGAGAGGGACCTACGAGCAGTACTTC.

The chain links TRBV2 to TRBJ2-2; 12 nucleotides align to TRBD2. This CDR3 contains 17 residues. The trim removed 6 bases at V and 5 bases at J, leaving 10 bases unmatched. The germline V gene encodes CDR1 SNHLY and CDR2 FYNNEI. CDR3 DNA: TGTGCCAGCAGCGACCGACTAGCGGGAGTCGGAACCGGGGAGCTGTTTTTT. Translating gives CASSDRLAGVGTGELFF. Based on the CDR3 plus reference TRBV2 and TRBJ2-2, the full variable domain is EPEVTQTPSHQVTQMGQEVILRCVPISNHLYFYWYRQILGQKVEFLVSFYNNEISEKSEIFDDQFSVERPDGSNFTLKIRSTKLEDSAMYFCASSDRLAGVGTGELFFGEGSRLTVL.

This clonotype was seen only a few times. The chain has TRBV24-1 and TRBJ2-1; 8 bases agree with TRBD2. V was pared by 5 bases and J by 0 bases, with 5 bases of the junction left unmatched. Germline V gives CDR1 KGHDR, CDR2 SFDVKD. This CDR3 has 16 residues. CDR3 DNA: TGTGCCACCAGTGTGGCCGGGACTAGCTCCTACAATGAGCAGTTCTTC. Translating it yields CATSVAGTSSYNEQFF.

This clonotype was observed many times. The V call is TRBV12-3 or TRBV12-4, the J call TRBJ1-1, with D unclear. The ends were cut back, 4 bases at V and 0 bases at J, with 18 bases in the middle. The CDR3 extends over 17 amino acids. In DNA form, the CDR3 reads TGTGCCAGCAGTTCGTGGCGGTACAACGGAATGAACACTGAAGCTTTCTTT. This codes for CASSSWRYNGMNTEAFF.

In this sample, this clonotype turned up many times. The CDR3 loop reads CAWSASATANQPQHF. The DNA of the CDR3 is TGTGCCTGGAGCGCATCTGCCACAGCGAATCAGCCCCAGCATTTT. This chain links TRBV30 with TRBJ1-5; the D is unclear. The CDR3 covers 15 residues. V was pared by 3 bases and J by 4 bases, with 16 bases between. Germline V gene data show CDR1 as GTSNPN and CDR2 as SVGIG (reference sequence).

This clonotype showed up many times. The V and J genes are TRBV6-2 or TRBV6-3 and TRBJ2-1; 7 nucleotides agree with TRBD2. The CDR3 totals 15 residues. The V gene's germline CDR1 is MNHEY and CDR2 SVGEGT. The V segment lost 2 bases and the J segment 8 bases; nucleotides outside the gene matches: 9. For the CDR3, the DNA is TGTGCCAGCAGTTACGGGCGGGAGAGGGGCGATGAGCAGTTCTTC. This codes for CASSYGRERGDEQFF.

This clonotype was seen ten or more times. The chain combines TRBV20-1 with TRBJ2-7; TRBD2 agrees at 8 bases. Germline CDR1 DFQATT, CDR2 SNEGSKA (reference sequence). CDR3 size: 14 residues. With V trimmed by 6 bases and J by 6 bases, 13 bases remained unmatched. The CDR3 here is CSAKVLGGRREQYF. CDR3 nucleotide sequence: TGCAGTGCCAAGGTTCTGGGCGGGAGGCGCGAGCAGTACTTC.

This clonotype occurred many times. The V and J genes are TRBV7-9 and TRBJ2-5; D gene unclear. There are 14 residues in the CDR3. Germline values: CDR1 SEHNR, CDR2 FQNEAQ (reference sequence). V dropped 10 bases and J dropped 2 bases, with 17 bases sitting between them. The CDR3 nucleotides read TGTGCCACCCCCCAGCCGGGTATACAAGAGACCCAGTACTTC. As protein: CATPQPGIQETQYF.

At least ten counts were recorded for this clonotype. The chain uses TRBV4-1 and TRBJ1-2, with no clear D. Germline V gene sequence: CDR1 MGHRA, CDR2 YSYEKL. V shed 0 bases and J shed 2 bases, with 16 bases lying between them. This CDR3 has 17 amino acids. The CDR3 protein is CASSQDPSWAANYGYTF. The CDR3, as DNA: TGCGCCAGCAGCCAAGATCCCTCGTGGGCAGCCAACTATGGCTACACCTTC.

V and J are TRBV7-2 and TRBJ2-1, with 9 bases lining up with TRBD2. The V segment lost 1 base and the J segment 4 bases; nucleotides outside the gene matches: 17. Germline values: CDR1 SGHTA, CDR2 FQGNSA. This CDR3 contains 20 residues. The CDR3 region is CASSLGVGGAGGGTYNEQFF. The CDR3, as DNA: TGTGCCAGCAGCTTAGGGGTCGGTGGAGCGGGAGGTGGAACATACAATGAGCAGTTCTTC. The full variable domain, in which reference TRBV7-2 and TRBJ2-1 provide the parts outside the CDR3, is GAGVSQSPSNKVTEKGKDVELRCDPISGHTALYWYRQSLGQGLEFLIYFQGNSAPDKSGLPSDRFSAERTGGSVSTLTIQRTQQEDSAVYLCASSLGVGGAGGGTYNEQFFGPGTRLTVL.